Each of the 23 T cell receptor beta chains below was sequenced from the same sample in a study of tumor-infiltrating lymphocytes in primary liver carcinoma. Both RNA and DNA were isolated together from about 21-30 mg of bulk tissue that had not been sorted. A primer in the constant region served to generate TCR beta cDNA from around 500 ng of total RNA. Slightly modified ARM-PCR served as the procedure for the TCR beta libraries. These libraries came from three rounds of nested multiplex PCR. Primers for the first two PCR rounds were TRBV1-TRBV30 forward primers and a C-beta reverse primer (roughly 10 cycles per round). Each CDR3 protein is one row after TCRdb ran MiXCR on the multiplex PCR reads. The sample comprises around 40,000 distinct CDR3 sequences, about three quarters of which are singletons, and 15% to 20% rests with the top ten. The sequenced material came from liver tumor tissue from sampling region 2. Stated subset: tumor region T2, inferior pole. These TCRs come from a man aged 40-50 years with primary liver carcinoma and hepatitis B virus infection.

About this clonotype itself: This is likely a read error, given that the CDR3 carries no conserved phenylalanine or tryptophan at its end. It is unclear where the CDR3 begins or ends on the DNA, so no DNA is shown, and the CDR3 is as TCRdb lists it. This chain uses TRBV7-8 with TRBJ1-2. CDR1 is SGHVS, CDR2 FQNEAQ, per germline. The CDR3 comprises 12 residues, both ends counted. CDR3 in amino acids: CASSFLGFGCTL.

This clonotype is medium-sized (0.01 to 0.1%) in the sample. The chain recombines TRBV29-1 with TRBJ2-7; D perhaps matches TRBD1 (6 bases). CDR3 length equals 12 residues. The V end was cut by 7 bases, the J end by 2 bases, with 12 bases between. Germline V gives CDR1 SQVTM, CDR2 ANQGSEA. Here the CDR3 reads CSARQGTYEQYF. CDR3 coding DNA: TGCAGCGCCCGGCAGGGGACCTACGAGCAGTACTTC.

Comment on this clonotype: No conserved phenylalanine or tryptophan ends this CDR3, so it is likely a read error. The chain employs TRBV10-3 and TRBJ2-7, with TRBD2 matching 10 bases. The CDR3 spans 14 residues. The germline V gene has CDR1 ENHRY and CDR2 SYGVKD. The CDR3, as DNA: TGTACCATCAGTGAGGCTAGCGGGAGCTACGAGCAGTACTCC. Its protein product is CTISEASGSYEQYS.

This clonotype occurred many times. V is TRBV29-1 and J is TRBJ2-1, with no clear D. V was cut by 7 bases and J by 10 bases, with 23 bases left in between. The CDR3 loop spans 14 amino acids. Germline V gene lookup returns CDR1 SQVTM and CDR2 ANQGSEA. CDR3 in DNA: TGCAGCGCCCCGGATGGCGGCCGGGTAGGAGAGCAGTTCTTC. Translation: CSAPDGGRVGEQFF.

V and J are TRBV5-1 and TRBJ1-1; D gene ambiguous. Germline values: CDR1 SGHRS, CDR2 YFSETQ. V lost 0 bases and J lost 6, with 12 bases in between. This CDR3 has 14 residues. The CDR3 loop is CASSLARGGSEAFF. CDR3 DNA: TGCGCCAGCAGCTTGGCAAGAGGCGGCTCTGAAGCTTTCTTT.

This clonotype was seen a handful of times. V gene TRBV15 combines with J gene TRBJ2-7; the D gene is possibly TRBD2 (5 bases). V shed 6 bases and J shed 3 bases, with 12 bases lying between them. The CDR3 sequence is 13 residues long. Germline CDR1 LNHNV, CDR2 YYDKDF (reference sequence). The CDR3, as DNA: TGTGCCACCAGGGGAGATAATCTCTACGAGCAGTACTTC. Protein: CATRGDNLYEQYF.

This clonotype appeared many times. This chain joins TRBV30 and TRBJ2-1; perhaps TRBD1 as D (6 bases). V was clipped by 2 bases and J by 9 bases, with 17 bases between them. Per germline, CDR1 GTSNPN and CDR2 SVGIG (reference sequence). The CDR3 runs 14 residues. The CDR3, as DNA: TGTGCCTGGAGTAAGGGGGACCACCTAACTGAGCAGTTCTTC. Its translation is CAWSKGDHLTEQFF. Supplemented by reference TRBV30 and TRBJ2-1, the full variable domain reads SQTIHQWPATLVQPVGSPLSLECTVEGTSNPNLYWYRQAAGRGLQLLFYSVGIGQISSEVPQNLSASRPQDRQFILSSKKLLLSDSGFYLCAWSKGDHLTEQFFGPGTRLTVL.

For this clonotype: An end of the junction differs from the germline gene, which may be a read error. The CDR3 sequence: CTSSHPGENSPLHF. The CDR3 DNA follows: TGTACCAGCAGCCATCCAGGGGAAAATTCACCCCTCCACTTT. V gene TRBV14 combines with J gene TRBJ1-6; a weak D match, TRBD1 (6 bases). The CDR3 extends over 14 amino acids. Germline CDR1 and CDR2: SGHDN and FVKESK. The full variable domain, in which reference TRBV14 and TRBJ1-6 provide the parts outside the CDR3, is EAGVTQFPSHSVIEKGQTVTLRCDPISGHDNLYWYRRVMGKEIKFLLHFVKESKQDESGMPNNRFLAERTGGTYSTLKVQPAELEDSGVYFCTSSHPGENSPLHFGNGTRLTVT.

The chain joins TRBV7-9 to TRBJ1-6; TRBD1 matches at 7 bases. The V gene's germline CDR1 is SEHNR and CDR2 FQNEAQ (reference sequence). With V trimmed by 8 bases and J by 7 bases, 8 bases remained unmatched. This CDR3 is built from 14 residues. The CDR3 reads CASCSGQLNSPLHF. CDR3 nucleotide sequence: TGTGCCAGCTGCTCGGGACAGCTGAATTCACCCCTCCACTTT.

This clonotype was seen only a few times. The junction departs from the called germline gene at one end, perhaps through a read error. The genes are TRBV29-1 and TRBJ2-3; D possibly corresponds to TRBD2 (6 bases). The germline CDR1 and CDR2 sequences are SQVTM and ANQGSEA. The length of the CDR3 is 15 residues. The CDR3 DNA reads TGTAGCGTTGAGGGCGGGGCCGACATCACAGATACGCAATATTTT. Amino acid sequence: CSVEGGADITDTQYF.

Worth noting for this clonotype: Since no conserved phenylalanine or tryptophan closes the CDR3, a read error is the likely cause. The rearrangement joins TRBV5-6 to TRBJ2-3; D not resolved. CDR1 is SGHDT and CDR2 is YYEEEE in the germline V gene. Trimming shortened V by 1 base and J by 2 bases, and 8 bases separated the two germline ends. The CDR3 extends over 14 amino acids. The CDR3 loop is CASSLSCNTDTQYS. The DNA for the CDR3 is TGTGCCAGCAGCTTGTCCTGTAACACAGATACGCAGTATTCT.

Comment on this clonotype: Mismatch with germline at one junction end may stem from a read error. The chain links TRBV11-1 to TRBJ2-7, with D possibly TRBD1 on 5 matching bases. Germline V gene data show CDR1 as SGHAT and CDR2 as FQDESV (reference sequence). There are 13 residues in the CDR3. The CDR3 DNA follows: TGTGCCAGTAAGGGGAAGCGATCCTATGAGCAGTACTTC. This encodes CASKGKRSYEQYF.

Regarding this clonotype: A read error may account for a junction end that differs from germline. The DNA for the CDR3 is TGTGCCAGCATCCAAGGACGGGGTCAGCCCCAGCAATTT. Protein sequence: CASIQGRGQPQQF. The V and J genes are TRBV14 and TRBJ1-5; no clear D. Germline V CDR1 and CDR2: SGHDN, FVKESK. The CDR3 contains 13 residues.

With regard to this clonotype: An end of the junction differs from the germline gene, which may be a read error. This rearrangement joins TRBV10-2 to TRBJ2-3; D possibly corresponds to TRBD2 (7 bases). CDR3 length equals 17 residues. The germline V gene encodes CDR1 WSHSY and CDR2 SAAADI. In DNA, the CDR3 is TGCGCCAGCAGTGAGTTACAGGGACTAACAAGCACAGATATGCAGTATTTT. This encodes CASSELQGLTSTDMQYF.

About this clonotype itself: At one of its ends the junction is not consistent with the germline gene, which may arise from a read error. This chain connects TRBV4-3 to TRBJ2-1; D not resolved. This CDR3 has 16 residues. Germline lookup yields CDR1 LGHNA and CDR2 YSLEER. The DNA of the CDR3 is TGTGCCAGCAGTCAAGATCCCTACTCAAAATATAATGAGCAGTTCTTC. Encoded protein: CASSQDPYSKYNEQFF.

The rearrangement links TRBV4-1 to TRBJ2-7; no clear D. Between the trimmed V and J ends, which lost 3 bases and 4 bases, there was a span of 10 bases. CDR1 is MGHRA and CDR2 is YSYEKL in the germline V gene. The CDR3 is 13 residues long. The CDR3 here is CASSHGYEYEQYF. For the CDR3, the DNA is TGCGCCAGCAGCCATGGTTACGAGTACGAGCAGTACTTC.

With regard to this clonotype: This may be a read error: a much more frequent sequence differs by one nucleotide. The V call is TRBV29-1, the J call TRBJ1-4; D is undetermined. The CDR3 loop spans 15 amino acids. Trimming took off 4 bases at V and 10 bases at J, with 22 bases between the two ends. Germline V gene lookup returns CDR1 SQVTM and CDR2 ANQGSEA. The CDR3 protein is CSVGDKEGGRGKLFF. For the CDR3, the DNA is TGCAGCGTTGGAGACAAGGAGGGAGGACGGGGAAAACTGTTTTTT.

As concerns this clonotype: Without the conserved terminal phenylalanine or tryptophan, this CDR3 likely stems from a read error. J is TRBJ2-2 and V is TRBV5-8; D is unclear. CDR1 and CDR2 from the germline V gene are SGHTS and YDEGEE. This CDR3 is 14 amino acids long. DNA for the CDR3: TGTACCAGCAGCTCAGCCCTTAACACCGGGGAGCTGTTTGTT. Amino acids: CTSSSALNTGELFV.

The rearrangement uses TRBV4-1 and TRBJ2-7, with D maybe TRBD2 (7 bases). Germline CDR1 MGHRA, CDR2 YSYEKL. The CDR3 is made up of 16 amino acids. Trimming cost V 3 bases and J 11 bases, with 26 bases left between them. CDR3 nucleotide sequence: TGCGCCAGCAGCCATGTGGAGGGGGGGCTTGGTTACGGGAAGTACTTC. Translation gives CASSHVEGGLGYGKYF.

This clonotype was observed many times. This may stem from a read error, because a much larger clone lies one nucleotide away. The rearrangement joins TRBV5-4 to TRBJ2-3; maybe TRBD1 (6 bases). With 1 base removed from V and 5 bases from J, the gap between germline ends came to 11 bases. The CDR3 runs 14 residues. Germline V CDR1 and CDR2: SGHNT, YYREEE (reference sequence). This CDR3 reads CASSLPGTIDTQYF. CDR3 bases: TGTGCCAGCAGCTTGCCTGGGACAATAGATACGCAGTATTTT.

This clonotype was detected ten times or more. This chain connects TRBV15 to TRBJ2-1; D may be TRBD1 (7 bases). Per germline, CDR1 LNHNV and CDR2 YYDKDF (reference sequence). Trimming removed 1 base from V and 10 bases from J, with 14 bases in between. The CDR3 length is 14 residues. The CDR3 loop reads CATSRGQGGREQFF. DNA of the CDR3: TGTGCCACCAGCAGAGGCCAGGGGGGACGGGAGCAGTTCTTC.

Turning to this clonotype: The junction differs from germline at one of its ends, possibly a read error. The rearrangement joins TRBV28 to TRBJ2-7, with D perhaps TRBD2 (6 bases). Germline values: CDR1 MDHEN, CDR2 SYDVKM. CDR3 length: 16 residues. The CDR3 sequence: CATSYIPTSRKNEQYF. The CDR3 DNA sequence: TGTGCCACCAGTTACATCCCAACTAGCAGGAAAAACGAGCAGTACTTC. Full variable domain (remainder filled in from reference TRBV28 and TRBJ2-7): DVKVTQSSRYLVKRTGEKVFLECVQDMDHENMFWYRQDPGLGLRLIYFSYDVKMKEKGDIPEGYSVSREKKERFSLILESASTNQTSMYLCATSYIPTSRKNEQYFGPGTRLTVT.

With respect to this clonotype: No conserved phenylalanine or tryptophan ends this CDR3, so it is likely a read error. V usage is TRBV28 and J usage is TRBJ1-2; the D is unclear. CDR1 and CDR2 (germline): MDHEN, SYDVKM. This CDR3 has 13 amino acids. V lost 3 bases, J lost 4 bases, and 9 bases lay in between. DNA of the CDR3: TGTGCCAGCAGTTTCCGGGCTTTCTATGGCTACACCATC. Translating it yields CASSFRAFYGYTI.